These 12 T cell receptor beta chains originate from one sample sequenced in a study of T cell changes during pregnancy in multiple sclerosis. Profiled with immunoSEQ multiplex PCR; TCRdb holds only in-frame clones, not every one. The sample records roughly 40,000 clones, over 85% being singletons. Source: CD4+ T cells from peripheral blood mononuclear cells, taken in the first trimester of pregnancy. The source is a female donor with multiple sclerosis, enrolled in a pregnancy study.

The genes are TRBV7-6 and TRBJ1-1; TRBD1 matches at 10 bases. The CDR3 is 15 residues long. The V gene's germline CDR1 is SGHVS and CDR2 FNYEAQ. J lost 3 bases, V lost 5 bases, and 6 bases had no gene match. As DNA, the CDR3 is TGTGCCAGCAGCACCCGACAGGGGGCGTACACTGAAGCTTTCTTT. The encoded protein is CASSTRQGAYTEAFF.

The chain links TRBV7-2 to TRBJ2-7, with D maybe TRBD2 (6 bases). The CDR3 is 13 residues long. Germline V gene sequence: CDR1 SGHTA, CDR2 FQGNSA. V lost 6 bases and J 4 bases, leaving 13 bases between the germline ends. The chain's CDR3 is CASRDLSGYEQYF. The CDR3 DNA sequence: TGTGCCAGCAGAGACCTTAGCGGTTACGAGCAGTACTTC. Drawing the rest from reference TRBV7-2 and TRBJ2-7, the complete variable domain is GAGVSQSPSNKVTEKGKDVELRCDPISGHTALYWYRQSLGQGLEFLIYFQGNSAPDKSGLPSDRFSAERTGGSVSTLTIQRTQQEDSAVYLCASRDLSGYEQYFGPGTRLTVT.

The chain recombines TRBV11-1 with TRBJ2-3; TRBD2 might be the D (6 bases). V lost 1 base, J lost 2 bases, and 16 bases lay in between. The CDR3 spans 17 residues. Germline values: CDR1 SGHAT, CDR2 FQDESV (reference sequence). The CDR3 DNA reads as TGTGCCAGCAGCTTAGGATGGCCTAGCGCGGACACAGATACGCAGTATTTT. It translates to CASSLGWPSADTDTQYF.

This sequence joins TRBV19 and TRBJ1-2; 12 bases match TRBD1. The CDR3 has 15 amino acids. Looked up from germline, CDR1 is LNHDA and CDR2 is SQIVND (reference sequence). V trimming: 5 bases; J trimming: 2 bases; junction bases outside the gene matches: 3. CDR3 bases: TGTGCCAGTAGTTCCGGGACAGGGGGCAACTATGGCTACACCTTC. Amino acids: CASSSGTGGNYGYTF.

V gene TRBV5-5 combines with J gene TRBJ2-1; possibly TRBD1 for D (6 bases). This CDR3 contains 14 residues. V shed 0 bases and J shed 9 bases, with 13 bases lying between them. Per the germline V gene, CDR1 is SGHKS and CDR2 is YYEKEE (reference sequence). CDR3 protein: CASSLESGVGEQFF. CDR3 sequence (DNA): TGTGCCAGCAGCTTGGAGTCAGGGGTTGGTGAGCAGTTCTTC.

The CDR3 loop is CASRRNEKLFF. CDR3 bases: TGTGCCAGCAGGAGAAATGAAAAACTGTTTTTT. This chain links TRBV2 with TRBJ1-4, with D unclear. Trimming left V 6 bases short and J 5 bases short, with 4 bases between. CDR3 length equals 11 residues. Germline CDR1 and CDR2: SNHLY and FYNNEI.

This chain connects TRBV6-5 to TRBJ1-3, with unresolved D. This CDR3 region has 15 residues. CDR1 and CDR2 (germline): MNHEY, SVGAGI. V lost 6 bases and J 2 bases, leaving 14 bases between the germline ends. Written as DNA, the CDR3 is TGTGCCAGCAGACCGACCGGACTGGCTGGAAACACCATATATTTT. Amino acid sequence: CASRPTGLAGNTIYF.

The chain joins TRBV7-9 to TRBJ2-3; maybe TRBD2 (6 bases). The V end was cut by 5 bases, the J end by 6 bases, with 18 bases between. The germline gives CDR1 SEHNR, CDR2 FQNEAQ (reference sequence). This CDR3 region has 15 residues. The CDR3 is CASSRRWAGSDTQYF. CDR3 nucleotides: TGTGCCAGCAGCCGCCGGTGGGCGGGGTCGGATACGCAGTATTTT.

V gene TRBV11-2 combines with J gene TRBJ2-7; 11 nucleotides agree with TRBD1. This CDR3 comprises 15 residues. Germline V lookup: CDR1 SGHAT, CDR2 FQNNGV. J lost 7 bases, V lost 5 bases, and 10 bases had no gene match. The CDR3 coding sequence is TGTGCCAGCAGCGCCTCCAGGACAGGGGGCTATGAGCAGTACTTC. Its translation is CASSASRTGGYEQYF.

The chain has TRBV19 and TRBJ1-3; TRBD1 aligns across 11 bases. CDR1 is LNHDA, CDR2 SQIVND, per germline (reference sequence). The CDR3 spans 16 residues. The ends lost 3 bases at V and 5 bases at J; junction bases unmatched: 6. CDR3 loop: CASSILGQGARNTIYF. CDR3 nucleotide sequence: TGTGCCAGTAGTATTCTCGGACAGGGGGCAAGAAACACCATATATTTT.

J is TRBJ2-7 and V is TRBV29-1, with a possible D match to TRBD1 (6 bases). Trimming removed 4 bases from V and 4 bases from J, with 14 bases in between. CDR3 length equals 13 residues. Germline V gene data show CDR1 as SQVTM and CDR2 as ANQGSEA. The CDR3 spells CSVASGQLYEQYF. CDR3 in DNA: TGCAGCGTTGCCTCGGGACAACTATACGAGCAGTACTTC.

This chain links TRBV7-2 with TRBJ1-2; TRBD1 matches at 10 bases. Germline V gene lookup returns CDR1 SGHTA and CDR2 FQGNSA. The CDR3 is 15 amino acids. After removal of 2 bases from V and 5 bases from J, the junction contained 5 bases not matched to a gene. The CDR3 reads CASSLSGQGRYGYTF. The CDR3, as DNA: TGTGCCAGCAGCTTATCGGGACAGGGGAGATATGGCTACACCTTC.